This T cell receptor (beta chain) was documented in a study of identical twins. Deletions cut 0 bases from V and 0 bases from J, with 21 bases between. Germline CDR1 reads MNHEY; CDR2 reads SVGEGT. CDR3 length: 20 residues. Unique molecular identifiers were present on cDNA, and template switching added a universal primer site. TCRdb used MiXCR to reprocess the 5' RACE reads, holding one entry per CDR3 protein. The top ten hold roughly 2.1% of the sample, which has 280,000 or so distinct CDR3 sequences, roughly 8.6% seen once. The data were also submitted as part of a second study, on yellow fever vaccine responses in identical twins.

Input material: memory (CD45RO+) T cells sorted from blood. V usage is TRBV6-2 or TRBV6-3 and J usage is TRBJ1-5; D unresolved. This sequence was found in a woman aged 18-29 years in good health. The CDR3: CASSYSVTAGASDSNQPQHF. In DNA form, the CDR3 reads TGTGCCAGCAGTTACTCTGTAACAGCCGGTGCCTCTGATAGCAATCAGCCCCAGCATTTT.